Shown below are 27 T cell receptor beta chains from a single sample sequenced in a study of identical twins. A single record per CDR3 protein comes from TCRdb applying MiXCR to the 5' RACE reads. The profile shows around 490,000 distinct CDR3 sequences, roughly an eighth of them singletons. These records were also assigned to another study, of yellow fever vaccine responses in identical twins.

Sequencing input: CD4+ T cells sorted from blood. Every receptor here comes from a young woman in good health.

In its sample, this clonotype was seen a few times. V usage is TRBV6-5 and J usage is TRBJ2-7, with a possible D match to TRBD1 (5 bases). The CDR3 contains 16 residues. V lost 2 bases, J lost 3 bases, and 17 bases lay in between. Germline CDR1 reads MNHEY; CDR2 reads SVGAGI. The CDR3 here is CASSYPATGDFYEQYF. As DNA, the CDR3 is TGTGCCAGCAGTTACCCAGCCACAGGAGATTTCTACGAGCAGTACTTC.

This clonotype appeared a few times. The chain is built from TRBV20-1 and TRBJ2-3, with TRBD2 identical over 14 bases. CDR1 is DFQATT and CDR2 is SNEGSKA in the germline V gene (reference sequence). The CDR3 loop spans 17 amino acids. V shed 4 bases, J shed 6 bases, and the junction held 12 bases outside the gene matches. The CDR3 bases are TGCAGTGCTACGACTAGCGGGGGGGCCGGGGCTAAGGATACGCAGTATTTT. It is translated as CSATTSGGAGAKDTQYF.

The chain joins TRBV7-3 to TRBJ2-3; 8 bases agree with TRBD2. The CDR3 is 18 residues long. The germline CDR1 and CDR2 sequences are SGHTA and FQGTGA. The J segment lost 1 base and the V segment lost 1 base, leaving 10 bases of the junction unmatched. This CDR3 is CASSLKSGGRVGTDTQYF. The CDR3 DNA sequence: TGTGCCAGCAGCTTAAAAAGCGGGGGCAGGGTCGGCACAGATACGCAGTATTTT.

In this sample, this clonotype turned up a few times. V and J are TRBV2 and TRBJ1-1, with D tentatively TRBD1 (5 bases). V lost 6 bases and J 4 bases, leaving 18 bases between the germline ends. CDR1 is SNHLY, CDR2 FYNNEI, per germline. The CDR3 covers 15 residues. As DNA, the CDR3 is TGTGCCAGCAGCCTGACCGGGGCGACACGCACTGAAGCTTTCTTT. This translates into CASSLTGATRTEAFF. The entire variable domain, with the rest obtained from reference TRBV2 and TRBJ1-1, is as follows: EPEVTQTPSHQVTQMGQEVILRCVPISNHLYFYWYRQILGQKVEFLVSFYNNEISEKSEIFDDQFSVERPDGSNFTLKIRSTKLEDSAMYFCASSLTGATRTEAFFGQGTRLTVV.

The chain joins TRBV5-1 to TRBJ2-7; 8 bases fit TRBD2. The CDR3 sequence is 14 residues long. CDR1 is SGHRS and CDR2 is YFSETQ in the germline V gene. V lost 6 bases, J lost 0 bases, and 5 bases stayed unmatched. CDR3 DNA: TGCGCCAGCACACGGGAGGGAAGCTCCTACGAGCAGTACTTC. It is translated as CASTREGSSYEQYF.

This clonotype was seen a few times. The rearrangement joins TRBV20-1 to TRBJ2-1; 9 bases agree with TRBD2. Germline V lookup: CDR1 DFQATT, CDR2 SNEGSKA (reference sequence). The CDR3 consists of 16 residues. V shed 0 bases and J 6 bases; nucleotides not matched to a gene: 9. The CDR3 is CSARDIGGRALNEQFF. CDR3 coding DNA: TGCAGTGCTAGAGATATCGGCGGGAGGGCCCTCAATGAGCAGTTCTTC.

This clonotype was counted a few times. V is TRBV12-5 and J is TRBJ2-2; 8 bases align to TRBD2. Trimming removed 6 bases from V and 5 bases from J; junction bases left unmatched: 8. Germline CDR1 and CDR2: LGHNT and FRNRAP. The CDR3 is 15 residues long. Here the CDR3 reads CASGPSGGNTGELFF. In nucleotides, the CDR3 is TGTGCTAGTGGCCCGAGCGGGGGAAATACCGGGGAGCTGTTTTTT.

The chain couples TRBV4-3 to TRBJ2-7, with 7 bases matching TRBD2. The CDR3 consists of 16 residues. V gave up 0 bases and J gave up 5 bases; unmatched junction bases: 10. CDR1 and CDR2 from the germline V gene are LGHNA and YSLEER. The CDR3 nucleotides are TGCGCCAGCAGCCAAGATCTCCAGGGAGGGTCCCACGAGCAGTACTTC. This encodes CASSQDLQGGSHEQYF.

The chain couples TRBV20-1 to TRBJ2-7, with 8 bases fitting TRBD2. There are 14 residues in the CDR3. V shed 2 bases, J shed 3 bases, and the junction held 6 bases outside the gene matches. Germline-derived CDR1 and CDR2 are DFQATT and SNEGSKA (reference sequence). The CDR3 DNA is TGCAGTGCTAGATCAAGCGGGAGCTACTACGAGCAGTACTTC. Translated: CSARSSGSYYEQYF.

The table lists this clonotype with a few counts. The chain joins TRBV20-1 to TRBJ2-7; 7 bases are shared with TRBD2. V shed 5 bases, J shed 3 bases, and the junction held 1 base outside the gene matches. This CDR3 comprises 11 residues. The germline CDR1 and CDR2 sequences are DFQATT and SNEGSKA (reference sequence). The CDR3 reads CSAGDYYEQYF. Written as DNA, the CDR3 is TGCAGTGCTGGGGACTACTACGAGCAGTACTTC.

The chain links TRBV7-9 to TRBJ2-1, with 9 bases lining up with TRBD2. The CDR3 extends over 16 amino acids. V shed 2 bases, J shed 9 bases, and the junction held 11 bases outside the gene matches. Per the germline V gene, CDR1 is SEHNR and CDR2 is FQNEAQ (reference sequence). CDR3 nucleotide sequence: TGTGCCAGCAGCTTACGAATAGCGGGAGCCCGTGGTGAGCAGTTCTTC. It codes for CASSLRIAGARGEQFF. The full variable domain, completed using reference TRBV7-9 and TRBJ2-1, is DTGVSQNPRHKITKRGQNVTFRCDPISEHNRLYWYRQTLGQGPEFLTYFQNEAQLEKSRLLSDRFSAERPKGSFSTLEIQRTEQGDSAMYLCASSLRIAGARGEQFFGPGTRLTVL.

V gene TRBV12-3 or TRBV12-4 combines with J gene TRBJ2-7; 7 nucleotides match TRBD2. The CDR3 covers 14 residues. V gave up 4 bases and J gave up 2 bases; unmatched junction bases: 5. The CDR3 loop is CASSSQTSTYEQYF. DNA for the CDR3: TGTGCCAGCAGTTCGCAGACTAGCACCTACGAGCAGTACTTC.

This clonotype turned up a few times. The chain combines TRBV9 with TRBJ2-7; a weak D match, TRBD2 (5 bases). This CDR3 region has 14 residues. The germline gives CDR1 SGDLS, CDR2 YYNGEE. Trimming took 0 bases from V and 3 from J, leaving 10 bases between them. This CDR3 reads CASSVGSEGYEQYF. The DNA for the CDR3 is TGTGCCAGCAGCGTAGGTAGTGAGGGCTACGAGCAGTACTTC.

The CDR3 loop is CAWSDTRSGNTIYF. CDR3 coding DNA: TGTGCCTGGAGTGACACCCGCTCTGGAAACACCATATATTTT. J is TRBJ1-3 and V is TRBV30; D remains unclear. Germline values: CDR1 GTSNPN, CDR2 SVGIG (reference sequence). The CDR3 loop spans 14 amino acids. The V end lost 1 base, the J end lost 0 bases, and 7 bases lay between the germline ends.

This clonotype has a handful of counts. The CDR3 loop reads CASRGDRVKFEQFF. The DNA for the CDR3 is TGTGCCAGCAGGGGGGACAGGGTTAAGTTTGAGCAGTTCTTC. The chain couples TRBV5-8 to TRBJ2-1; TRBD1 matches at 9 bases. The V gene end was trimmed by 5 bases and the J gene end by 9 bases; junction bases not matched to a gene: 9. In germline, CDR1 is SGHTS, CDR2 YDEGEE. The CDR3 length is 14 residues.

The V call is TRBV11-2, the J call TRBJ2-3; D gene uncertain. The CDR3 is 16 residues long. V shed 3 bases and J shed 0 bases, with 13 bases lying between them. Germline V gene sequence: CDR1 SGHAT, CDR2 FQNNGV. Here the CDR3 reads CASSFGSSTSTDTQYF. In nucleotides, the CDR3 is TGTGCCAGCAGCTTTGGTAGTAGTACTAGCACAGATACGCAGTATTTT.

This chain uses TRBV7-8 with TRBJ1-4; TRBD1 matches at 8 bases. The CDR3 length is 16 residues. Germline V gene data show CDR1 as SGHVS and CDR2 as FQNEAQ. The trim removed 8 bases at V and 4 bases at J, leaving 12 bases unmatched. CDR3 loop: CASVTGQGARNEKLFF. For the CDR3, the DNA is TGTGCCAGCGTCACGGGGCAGGGGGCGCGTAATGAAAAACTGTTTTTT.

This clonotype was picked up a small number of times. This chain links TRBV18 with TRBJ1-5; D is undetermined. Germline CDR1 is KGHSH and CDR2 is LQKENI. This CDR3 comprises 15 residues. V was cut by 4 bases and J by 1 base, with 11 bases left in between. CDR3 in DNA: TGTGCCAGCTCACGAGATCCGGGGAGCAATCAGCCCCAGCATTTT. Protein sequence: CASSRDPGSNQPQHF.

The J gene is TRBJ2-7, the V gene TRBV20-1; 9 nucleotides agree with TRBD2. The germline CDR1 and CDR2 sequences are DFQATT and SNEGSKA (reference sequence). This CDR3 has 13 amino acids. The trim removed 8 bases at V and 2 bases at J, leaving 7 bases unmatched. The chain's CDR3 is CSPGASGAYEQYF. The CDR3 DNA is TGCAGTCCCGGGGCTAGCGGGGCCTACGAGCAGTACTTC.

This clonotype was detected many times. The CDR3 sequence is CASSVDRVNSPLHF. The CDR3 DNA sequence: TGCGCCAGCAGCGTCGACAGGGTGAATTCACCCCTCCACTTT. The gene calls are TRBV5-1 and TRBJ1-6, with TRBD1 matching 7 bases. This CDR3 spans 14 amino acids. Losses at the gene ends were 4 bases for V and 7 bases for J; bases not matched to a gene: 5. Germline V gene data show CDR1 as SGHRS and CDR2 as YFSETQ.

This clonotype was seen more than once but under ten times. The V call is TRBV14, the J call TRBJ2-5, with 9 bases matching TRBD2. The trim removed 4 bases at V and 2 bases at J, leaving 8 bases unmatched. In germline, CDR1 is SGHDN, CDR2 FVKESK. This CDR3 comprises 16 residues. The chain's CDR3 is CASSPLLAGRQETQYF. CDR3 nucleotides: TGTGCCAGCAGCCCGCTCCTAGCGGGAAGGCAAGAGACCCAGTACTTC. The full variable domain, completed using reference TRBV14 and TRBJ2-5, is EAGVTQFPSHSVIEKGQTVTLRCDPISGHDNLYWYRRVMGKEIKFLLHFVKESKQDESGMPNNRFLAERTGGTYSTLKVQPAELEDSGVYFCASSPLLAGRQETQYFGPGTRLLVL.

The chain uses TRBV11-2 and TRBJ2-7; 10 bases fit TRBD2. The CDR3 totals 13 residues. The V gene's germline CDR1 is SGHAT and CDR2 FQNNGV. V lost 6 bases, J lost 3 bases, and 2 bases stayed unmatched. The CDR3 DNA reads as TGTGCCAGCAGATGGACTAGCGGCTACGAGCAGTACTTC. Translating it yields CASRWTSGYEQYF. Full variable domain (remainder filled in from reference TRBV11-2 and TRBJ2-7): EAGVAQSPRYKIIEKRQSVAFWCNPISGHATLYWYQQILGQGPKLLIQFQNNGVVDDSQLPKDRFSAERLKGVDSTLKIQPAKLEDSAVYLCASRWTSGYEQYFGPGTRLTVT.

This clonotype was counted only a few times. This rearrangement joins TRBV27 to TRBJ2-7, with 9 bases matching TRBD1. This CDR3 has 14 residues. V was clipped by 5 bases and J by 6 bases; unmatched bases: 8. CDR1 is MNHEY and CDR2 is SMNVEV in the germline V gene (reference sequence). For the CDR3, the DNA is TGTGCCAGCAGTCCAACAGGGGGCCTGATCGAGCAGTACTTC. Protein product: CASSPTGGLIEQYF.

The CDR3 nucleotides are TGCAGCGTTCCGGGCCGAACGAGCCATGGCTACACCTTC. It specifies CSVPGRTSHGYTF. This chain connects TRBV29-1 to TRBJ1-2; no clear D gene. The CDR3 runs 13 residues. CDR1 is SQVTM and CDR2 is ANQGSEA in the germline V gene. The germline V and J ends were trimmed by 5 bases and 6 bases, with 16 bases remaining between them.

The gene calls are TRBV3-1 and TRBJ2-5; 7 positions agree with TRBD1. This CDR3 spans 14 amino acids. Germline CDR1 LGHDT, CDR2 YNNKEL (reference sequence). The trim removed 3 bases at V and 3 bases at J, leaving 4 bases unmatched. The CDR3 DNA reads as TGTGCCAGCAGCCAGGAGACAGGGAAAGAGACCCAGTACTTC. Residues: CASSQETGKETQYF.

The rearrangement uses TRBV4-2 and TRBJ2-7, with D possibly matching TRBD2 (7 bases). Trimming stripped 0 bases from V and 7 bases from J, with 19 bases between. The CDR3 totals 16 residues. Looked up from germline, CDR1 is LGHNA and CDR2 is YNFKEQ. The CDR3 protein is CASSQDEGGLGREQYF. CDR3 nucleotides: TGTGCCAGCAGCCAAGATGAGGGGGGGCTGGGTAGGGAGCAGTACTTC.

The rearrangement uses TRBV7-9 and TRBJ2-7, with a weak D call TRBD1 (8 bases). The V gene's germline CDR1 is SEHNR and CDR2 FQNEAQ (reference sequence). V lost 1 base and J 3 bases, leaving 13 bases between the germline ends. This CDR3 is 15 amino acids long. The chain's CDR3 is CASSLEQGGLYEQYF. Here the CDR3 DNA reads TGTGCCAGCAGCTTAGAACAGGGGGGGCTCTACGAGCAGTACTTC. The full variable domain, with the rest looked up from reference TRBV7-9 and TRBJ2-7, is DTGVSQNPRHKITKRGQNVTFRCDPISEHNRLYWYRQTLGQGPEFLTYFQNEAQLEKSRLLSDRFSAERPKGSFSTLEIQRTEQGDSAMYLCASSLEQGGLYEQYFGPGTRLTVT.